This passage covers 26 T cell receptor beta chains from one sample sequenced in a study of shared clonotypes between healthy human individuals. Measured with immunoSEQ multiplex PCR; TCRdb has only the in-frame clones, and not every one. The sample lists about 2.1 million clones, around 93% seen once, with under 2% in the top ten. Naivety among CD8 cells was defined by CD45RO negativity and positive CCR7 selection, thereby excluding terminally differentiated effector memory CD45RA+ cells. Sequencing input: naive CD8+ T cells from PBMCs. The receptor set was obtained from a man aged 18-30 years in good health. Some clones in this sample may be carry-over from other donors' samples.

V usage is TRBV7-9 and J usage is TRBJ2-7; 9 bases are shared with TRBD1. V trimming: 5 bases; J trimming: 4 bases; junction bases outside the gene matches: 18. The CDR3 runs 18 residues. Germline values: CDR1 SEHNR, CDR2 FQNEAQ (reference sequence). CDR3 DNA sequence: TGTGCCAGCAGCCCTACCTCAGGGGGACAGGGATCAGGGTACGAGCAGTACTTC. This encodes CASSPTSGGQGSGYEQYF.

To note about this clone: Different DNA sequences within this sample yield the same CDR3. This rearrangement joins TRBV6-6 to TRBJ1-1; the D is unclear. V was shortened by 2 bases and J by 6 bases, with 4 bases between the two germline ends. This CDR3 contains 11 residues. Germline CDR1 and CDR2: MNHNY and SVGAGI (reference sequence). The CDR3 region is CASSYGSEAFF. CDR3 nucleotides: TGTGCCAGCAGTTACGGGTCTGAAGCTTTCTTT.

Regarding this clone: Other nucleotide sequences in the sample specify the same CDR3. The chain couples TRBV7-9 to TRBJ2-2; 11 bases map to TRBD2. This CDR3 is 15 amino acids long. Germline CDR1 and CDR2: SEHNR and FQNEAQ (reference sequence). V dropped 4 bases and J dropped 4; count of bases not matched to a gene: 2. CDR3 DNA sequence: TGTGCCAGCAGCTCCGGACTAGCGGGCACCGGGGAGCTGTTTTTT. Protein sequence: CASSSGLAGTGELFF.

The chain couples TRBV9 to TRBJ2-2; a possible D gene is TRBD1 (8 bases). This CDR3 region has 16 residues. V gave up 0 bases and J gave up 6 bases, with 15 bases separating them. Germline lookup yields CDR1 SGDLS and CDR2 YYNGEE. The CDR3 region has the DNA TGTGCCAGCAGCGTAGAAGACAGGGGAGGGTCCGGGGAGCTGTTTTTT. It yields the protein CASSVEDRGGSGELFF. Supplemented by reference TRBV9 and TRBJ2-2, the full variable domain reads DSGVTQTPKHLITATGQRVTLRCSPRSGDLSVYWYQQSLDQGLQFLIQYYNGEERAKGNILERFSAQQFPDLHSELNLSSLELGDSALYFCASSVEDRGGSGELFFGEGSRLTVL.

This chain joins TRBV5-8 and TRBJ1-3; D remains ambiguous. This CDR3 comprises 12 residues. Germline V gives CDR1 SGHTS, CDR2 YDEGEE. V was pared by 0 bases and J by 2 bases, with 0 bases between. The CDR3 protein is CASSLAGNTIYF. The DNA of the CDR3 is TGTGCCAGCAGCTTGGCTGGAAACACCATATATTTT.

The chain combines TRBV25-1 with TRBJ2-5; TRBD1 aligns across 9 bases. The DNA matches TRBJ2-7 better at its end, which makes the J call doubtful. Per the germline V gene, CDR1 is MGHDK and CDR2 is SYGVNS. The CDR3 has 14 residues. This CDR3 reads CASSDRDRANEQYF. CDR3 coding DNA: TGTGCCAGCAGTGATCGGGACAGGGCTAACGAGCAGTACTTC.

The rearrangement links TRBV28 to TRBJ2-7; TRBD1 is a possible D gene (6 bases). Germline assignment: CDR1 MDHEN and CDR2 SYDVKM. V lost 4 bases and J 0 bases, leaving 10 bases between the germline ends. The CDR3 is made up of 14 amino acids. The CDR3: CASSWTVSSYEQYF. CDR3 DNA: TGTGCCAGCAGTTGGACAGTGAGCTCCTACGAGCAGTACTTC.

DNA for the CDR3: TGTGCCAGCAGCCCCGTTCGGACAGGGGGCTTGGAGACCCAGTACTTC. It is translated as CASSPVRTGGLETQYF. The chain combines TRBV7-9 with TRBJ2-5; 11 nucleotides agree with TRBD1. CDR3 length: 16 residues. The germline gives CDR1 SEHNR, CDR2 FQNEAQ (reference sequence). Losses at the gene ends were 5 bases for V and 5 bases for J; bases not matched to a gene: 10. Using reference TRBV7-9 and TRBJ2-5 for the parts outside the CDR3, the full variable domain is DTGVSQNPRHKITKRGQNVTFRCDPISEHNRLYWYRQTLGQGPEFLTYFQNEAQLEKSRLLSDRFSAERPKGSFSTLEIQRTEQGDSAMYLCASSPVRTGGLETQYFGPGTRLLVL.

The J gene is TRBJ1-2, the V gene TRBV19; D gene unclear. The V gene's germline CDR1 is LNHDA and CDR2 SQIVND (reference sequence). The germline V and J ends were trimmed by 10 bases and 8 bases, with 11 bases remaining between them. The CDR3 is made up of 10 amino acids. The CDR3 protein is CATWLGGYTF. DNA for the CDR3: TGTGCCACTTGGCTCGGGGGCTACACCTTC.

The J gene is TRBJ1-4, the V gene TRBV4-1; D is perhaps TRBD1 (5 bases). The CDR3 is 15 residues long. Germline V gene sequence: CDR1 MGHRA, CDR2 YSYEKL. Trimming pared 5 bases from V and 5 bases from J, leaving 15 bases between. In DNA form, the CDR3 reads TGCGCCAGCAGCACCCGCGACAGCCTCAATGAAAAACTGTTTTTT. Translated: CASSTRDSLNEKLFF.

The chain carries TRBV28 and TRBJ2-1, with TRBD2 identical over 8 bases. The germline gives CDR1 MDHEN, CDR2 SYDVKM. V lost 4 bases to trimming and J lost 7 bases; unmatched junction nucleotides: 6. The CDR3 is made up of 14 amino acids. Here the CDR3 DNA reads TGTGCCAGCAGTTATAGCGGGATATTAAATGAGCAGTTCTTC. This codes for CASSYSGILNEQFF.

On this clone itself: This sample includes further DNA sequences coding for the same CDR3. V usage is TRBV7-9 and J usage is TRBJ2-1; a possible D gene is TRBD2 (6 bases). CDR1 SEHNR and CDR2 FQNEAQ come from the germline V gene (reference sequence). V was cut by 2 bases and J by 10 bases, with 9 bases left in between. CDR3 length: 12 residues. In DNA form, the CDR3 reads TGTGCCAGCAGCTTATTAGGAGGGGAGCAGTTCTTC. It specifies CASSLLGGEQFF. Full variable domain (outside the CDR3, taken from reference TRBV7-9 and TRBJ2-1): DTGVSQNPRHKITKRGQNVTFRCDPISEHNRLYWYRQTLGQGPEFLTYFQNEAQLEKSRLLSDRFSAERPKGSFSTLEIQRTEQGDSAMYLCASSLLGGEQFFGPGTRLTVL.

This chain joins TRBV13 and TRBJ2-2; 16 positions match TRBD2. The CDR3 sequence is 19 residues long. J gave up 6 bases and V 5 bases, and 12 bases lay outside the gene matches. Per germline, CDR1 PRHDT and CDR2 FYEKMQ (reference sequence). The CDR3, as DNA: TGTGCCAGCAGCACTAATACACTGGGACTAGCGGGAGGGGCCGGGGAGCTGTTTTTT. It codes for CASSTNTLGLAGGAGELFF.

The chain combines TRBV27 with TRBJ1-2; no clear D gene. Trimming removed 2 bases at V and 5 bases at J, with 21 bases between. The length of the CDR3 is 17 residues. Per the germline V gene, CDR1 is MNHEY and CDR2 is SMNVEV (reference sequence). CDR3: CASSLLPGPGRPYGYTF. The CDR3 coding sequence is TGTGCCAGCAGTTTACTCCCGGGCCCCGGACGTCCGTATGGCTACACCTTC.

J is TRBJ1-1 and V is TRBV27; no firm D call. The germline CDR1 and CDR2 sequences are MNHEY and SMNVEV (reference sequence). The V end was cut by 4 bases, the J end by 6 bases, with 15 bases between. This CDR3 is 14 amino acids long. The CDR3 region has the DNA TGTGCCAGCAGTTATTTTTCGGGCGTCGCTGAAGCTTTCTTT. Protein product: CASSYFSGVAEAFF.

V gene TRBV6-1 combines with J gene TRBJ2-7; D is uncertain. Looked up from germline, CDR1 is MNHNS and CDR2 is SASEGT. The V end was cut by 0 bases, the J end by 3 bases, with 18 bases between. The CDR3 loop spans 17 amino acids. In nucleotides, the CDR3 is TGTGCCAGCAGTGAAGCCGTCTATTATGGCAGCGTCTACGAGCAGTACTTC. This translates into CASSEAVYYGSVYEQYF.

The gene calls are TRBV12-5 and TRBJ1-1; no definite D call. Trimming removed 5 bases from V and 0 bases from J, with 16 bases in between. The CDR3 contains 16 residues. Germline CDR1 LGHNT, CDR2 FRNRAP. The CDR3 DNA sequence: TGTGCTAGTGGTACCGATAATAGGACCGTGAACACTGAAGCTTTCTTT. It encodes CASGTDNRTVNTEAFF. Combining the CDR3 with reference TRBV12-5 and TRBJ1-1 gives the whole variable domain DARVTQTPRHKVTEMGQEVTMRCQPILGHNTVFWYRQTMMQGLELLAYFRNRAPLDDSGMPKDRFSAEMPDATLATLKIQPSEPRDSAVYFCASGTDNRTVNTEAFFGQGTRLTVV.

The rearrangement joins TRBV29-1 to TRBJ2-7; 7 bases are a match to TRBD2. The CDR3 consists of 16 residues. Germline V lookup: CDR1 SQVTM, CDR2 ANQGSEA. The junction had 15 bases not matched to a gene; V was cut back by 4 bases and J by 3 bases. The chain's CDR3 is CSVVLFRGSFIYEQYF. As DNA, the CDR3 is TGCAGCGTTGTGCTTTTCCGCGGGAGTTTCATCTACGAGCAGTACTTC.

The V call is TRBV4-3, the J call TRBJ1-4, with D unresolved. The germline V gene has CDR1 LGHNA and CDR2 YSLEER. V lost 0 bases to trimming and J lost 4 bases, with 9 bases between them. This CDR3 is 15 amino acids long. CDR3 sequence (DNA): TGCGCCAGCAGCCAAGATTCGCTCCGTAATGAAAAACTGTTTTTT. Its protein product is CASSQDSLRNEKLFF.

Turning to this clone: This sample also contains other DNA sequences that code for the same CDR3. This chain uses TRBV11-2 with TRBJ2-1, with D maybe TRBD2 (5 bases). V was cut by 1 base and J by 0 bases, with 7 bases left in between. This CDR3 spans 15 amino acids. Germline lookup yields CDR1 SGHAT and CDR2 FQNNGV. The CDR3 coding sequence is TGTGCCAGCAGCTTAGCTCGGGGCTCCTACAATGAGCAGTTCTTC. Encoded protein: CASSLARGSYNEQFF.

The V and J genes are TRBV15 and TRBJ2-1; possibly TRBD2 for D (5 bases). Trimming left V 4 bases short and J 6 bases short, with 16 bases between. Per germline, CDR1 LNHNV and CDR2 YYDKDF (reference sequence). CDR3 length equals 15 residues. For the CDR3, the DNA is TGTGCCACCAGCATACACAAGCGAGGACTCAATGAGCAGTTCTTC. Translated: CATSIHKRGLNEQFF. The entire variable domain, with the rest obtained from reference TRBV15 and TRBJ2-1, is as follows: DAMVIQNPRYQVTQFGKPVTLSCSQTLNHNVMYWYQQKSSQAPKLLFHYYDKDFNNEADTPDNFQSRRPNTSFCFLDIRSPGLGDTAMYLCATSIHKRGLNEQFFGPGTRLTVL.

V is TRBV11-2 and J is TRBJ1-3, with D possibly being TRBD1 (5 bases). Germline V gene sequence: CDR1 SGHAT, CDR2 FQNNGV. V gave up 6 bases and J gave up 0 bases, with 9 bases separating them. This CDR3 is built from 14 residues. CDR3 residues: CASSPRGSGNTIYF. CDR3 sequence (DNA): TGTGCCAGCAGTCCTAGGGGCTCTGGAAACACCATATATTTT.

The V and J genes are TRBV9 and TRBJ2-7; TRBD1 aligns across 7 bases. Germline-derived CDR1 and CDR2 are SGDLS and YYNGEE. The CDR3 covers 16 residues. The junction had 6 bases not matched to a gene; V was cut back by 0 bases and J by 0 bases. CDR3 region: CASSVVDRPRSYEQYF. The CDR3 DNA reads as TGTGCCAGCAGCGTAGTGGACAGGCCACGCTCCTACGAGCAGTACTTC.

The chain has TRBV7-3 and TRBJ2-7, with TRBD2 identical over 11 bases. The ends lost 4 bases at V and 1 base at J; junction bases unmatched: 3. The CDR3 loop spans 15 amino acids. Germline lookup yields CDR1 SGHTA and CDR2 FQGTGA. The chain's CDR3 is CASSSGLAVSYEQYF. CDR3 in DNA: TGTGCCAGCAGCTCGGGACTAGCGGTATCCTACGAGCAGTACTTC.

This sequence joins TRBV11-1 and TRBJ2-5; TRBD1 might be the D (6 bases). In germline, CDR1 is SGHAT, CDR2 FQDESV (reference sequence). V gave up 3 bases and J gave up 4 bases, with 15 bases separating them. This CDR3 is built from 15 residues. The CDR3 spells CASSFSQGSAETQYF. CDR3 DNA: TGTGCCAGCAGCTTTAGTCAGGGGTCGGCAGAGACCCAGTACTTC.

The chain carries TRBV6-4 and TRBJ1-1; 7 positions agree with TRBD1. V dropped 6 bases and J dropped 7; count of bases not matched to a gene: 8. Germline loops: CDR1 MRHNA, CDR2 SNTAGT. The CDR3 length is 13 residues. The CDR3 DNA follows: TGTGCCAGCAGCCCCCGACAGGGTAGTGAAGCTTTCTTT. Translated: CASSPRQGSEAFF.